This T cell receptor (beta chain) was recovered during a study of beta chain features in type 1 diabetes. Study outcomes and limitations: Fewer insertions but more deletions were seen at VDJ junctions in type 1 diabetes patients. Researchers reported that naive, central memory and Treg TCRB repertoires appeared more similar in patients than in healthy donors.

Expressed TCRB transcripts were sequenced after all isolated RNA was converted to cDNA. TCRdb's table, derived via immunoSEQ multiplex PCR, lists solely in-frame clones and lacks some. The repertoire holds just over 150,000 clones, with around 10% as singletons. Turning to this clone: Its specificity is not known.

Staining for CD45RO/CCR7/CD25/CD127/CD95/CD27 allowed sorting of CD4+ naive, central memory, regulatory and stem cell-like memory cells. The CDR3 extends over 14 amino acids. Germline V lookup: CDR1 SEHNR, CDR2 FQNEAQ (reference sequence). With 5 bases removed from V and 3 bases from J, the gap between germline ends came to 12 bases. Sequenced: central memory CD4+ T cells from blood. This receptor was taken from a man younger than 30 in good health. This sequence joins TRBV7-9 and TRBJ2-3; D gene unclear. CDR3 residues: CASSPSLGTDTQYF. CDR3 sequence (DNA): TGTGCCAGCAGCCCCTCTTTGGGGACAGATACGCAGTATTTT.